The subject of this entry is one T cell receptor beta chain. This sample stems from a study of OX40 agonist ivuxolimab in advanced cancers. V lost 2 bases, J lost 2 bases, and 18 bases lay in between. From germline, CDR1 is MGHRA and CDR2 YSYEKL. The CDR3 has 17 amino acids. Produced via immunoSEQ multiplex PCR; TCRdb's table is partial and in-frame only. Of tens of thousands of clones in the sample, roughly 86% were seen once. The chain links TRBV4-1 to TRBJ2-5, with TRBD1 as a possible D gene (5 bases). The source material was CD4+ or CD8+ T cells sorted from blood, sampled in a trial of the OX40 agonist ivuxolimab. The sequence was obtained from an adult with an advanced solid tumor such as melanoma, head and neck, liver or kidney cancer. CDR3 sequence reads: CASSQSMTEILQETQYF. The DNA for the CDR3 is TGCGCCAGCAGCCAATCAATGACAGAGATTCTTCAAGAGACCCAGTACTTC.